Listed below are T cell receptor beta chains from one sample, sequenced in a study of OX40 agonist ivuxolimab in advanced cancers. The table came from immunoSEQ multiplex PCR; TCRdb's copy has only in-frame clones and leaves some out. The sample has approximately 31,000 clones, approximately 91% seen once; the top ten hold under 65%. The specimen was CD4+ or CD8+ T cells sorted from blood, collected in a trial of the OX40 agonist ivuxolimab. The receptors shown here come from an adult with an advanced solid tumor such as melanoma, head and neck, liver or kidney cancer. Both conserved end residues are part of each CDR3. The order of the fields is clone size, D gene, V gene, J gene, CDR3 DNA, CDR3 protein. D genes are given only for firm matches. Size tells how often a clone was seen (once, few, many) or the class of an expanded clone, and some rows leave it out.

once	-	TRBV4-1	TRBJ1-2	TGCGCCAGCAGCCAAAAAGACTTTAGCTATGGCTACACCTTC	CASSQKDFSYGYTF
-	-	TRBV6-5	TRBJ2-5	TGTGCCACACGGAGCGGCCAAGAGACCCAGTACTTC	CATRSGQETQYF
-	-	TRBV7-9	TRBJ2-1	TGTGCCAGCAGCTTACCTCTTAGGCATGAGCAGTTCTTC	CASSLPLRHEQFF
-	TRBD1	TRBV7-9	TRBJ2-7	TGTGCCAGCAGCTATGAGGGACAGGGGAAGGCCGAGCAGTACTTC	CASSYEGQGKAEQYF
-	-	TRBV2	TRBJ2-2	TGTGCCAGCAGTAAAGATAGGGGTACCGGGGAGCTGTTTTTT	CASSKDRGTGELFF
-	-	TRBV11-2	TRBJ1-1	TGTGCCAGCAGCTTCCCCTCGGGGGGGGCTGAAGCTTTCTTT	CASSFPSGGAEAFF
-	-	TRBV21-1	TRBJ2-7	TGTGCCAGCAGCAAAACGGAGCCCAGGGGGCGATACGAGCAGTACTTC	CASSKTEPRGRYEQYF
-	-	TRBV28	TRBJ1-1	TGTGCCAGCAGTTCCGACGGTAACACTGAAGCTTTCTTT	CASSSDGNTEAFF
once	-	TRBV18	TRBJ2-1	TGTGCCAGCTCACCCGACGGCAATGAGCAGTTCTTC	CASSPDGNEQFF
-	-	TRBV6-6	TRBJ2-3	TGTGCCAGCAGTCTAGGGGATACGCAGTATTTT	CASSLGDTQYF
-	TRBD2	TRBV9	TRBJ2-5	TGTGCCAGCAGCGTAGGGAGTAGCGGGAACCAAGAGACCCAGTACTTC	CASSVGSSGNQETQYF
-	TRBD2	TRBV10-1	TRBJ2-1	TGCGCCAGCAGTGAGGCTAGCGGGGGGGCCATTGATGAGCAGTTCTTC	CASSEASGGAIDEQFF
few	TRBD2	TRBV28	TRBJ2-5	TGTGCCAGCAGAGAAACCGGCCGGGAGGTCAAAGAGACCCAGTACTTC	CASRETGREVKETQYF
-	-	TRBV7-9	TRBJ1-4	TGTGCCAGCAGCCCTCCGGCAGGTGGCGAAAAACTGTTTTTT	CASSPPAGGEKLFF
-	TRBD2	TRBV4-3	TRBJ2-1	TGCGCCAGCAGCCCGGGACTAGCGGAATCCTACAATGAGCAGTTCTTC	CASSPGLAESYNEQFF
-	-	TRBV7-9	TRBJ2-7	TGTGCCAGCAGCTTAGGAACCGTTGGGGGTTTCTCCTACGAGCAGTACTTC	CASSLGTVGGFSYEQYF
once	TRBD1	TRBV9	TRBJ2-7	TGTGCCAGCAGCGTAGATGGACAGGGGGGCTACGAGCAGTACTTC	CASSVDGQGGYEQYF
once	-	TRBV9	TRBJ2-1	TGTGCCAGCAGCGTAGCCCCTTCGACAGGCACCCACAATGAGCAGTTCTTC	CASSVAPSTGTHNEQFF
-	-	TRBV28	TRBJ2-7	TGTGCCAGCAGTTTAGGGCAGGGAGGCTACGAGCAGTACTTC	CASSLGQGGYEQYF
-	TRBD1	TRBV5-1	TRBJ2-7	TGCGCCAGCAGCCCGACAGGGTGGGAGAGCTACGAGCAGTACTTC	CASSPTGWESYEQYF
-	-	TRBV6-6	TRBJ1-2	TGTGCCAGCAGTTACTCGACCAATCGGGATGGCTACACCTTC	CASSYSTNRDGYTF
-	-	TRBV27	TRBJ2-2	TGTGCCAGCAGTGTCCTAGTTACCGGGGAGCTGTTTTTT	CASSVLVTGELFF
-	-	TRBV7-8	TRBJ2-2	TGTGCCAGCAGCTTAGGAGGGACCGGGGAGCTGTTTTTT	CASSLGGTGELFF
-	-	TRBV30	TRBJ2-1	TGTGCCTGGAGTGTACAGCACGGAAGCTCCTACAATGAGCAGTTCTTC	CAWSVQHGSSYNEQFF
-	-	TRBV10-3	TRBJ2-5	TGTGCCATCAGTGGCTCAGGGGGGCGGGAGACCCAGTACTTC	CAISGSGGRETQYF
-	TRBD2	TRBV10-3	TRBJ2-7	TGTGCCACCCTAGCGGGGTCCTACGAGCAGTACTTC	CATLAGSYEQYF
-	TRBD2	TRBV7-9	TRBJ2-1	TGTGCCAGCAGCTCCCCAGCGGGGGGCCCTGAGCAGTTCTTC	CASSSPAGGPEQFF
-	-	TRBV7-2	TRBJ2-7	TGTGCCAGCAGCCCGGCGGACAACCCAGACGAGCAGTACTTC	CASSPADNPDEQYF
-	-	TRBV2	TRBJ2-5	TGTGCCAGCAACCTGAATGTGGGCCGGGAGACCCAGTACTTC	CASNLNVGRETQYF